This entry lists 20 T cell receptor beta chains sequenced from one sample in a study of shared clonotypes between healthy human individuals. It was CD45RO-negative cells, positively selected for CCR7, that made up naive CD8 cells, with terminally differentiated effector memory CD45RA+ cells excluded. TCRdb's table, derived via immunoSEQ multiplex PCR, lists solely in-frame clones and lacks some. The data hold about 2 million clones, with about 95% observed a single time. The sample consisted of naive CD8+ T cells sorted from blood. The receptors were gathered from a man aged 18 to 35 in good health.

The chain joins TRBV5-4 to TRBJ2-2; the D gene is possibly TRBD1 (6 bases). V lost 0 bases to trimming and J lost 5 bases, with 8 bases between them. The germline gives CDR1 SGHNT, CDR2 YYREEE (reference sequence). The CDR3 is 14 residues long. The CDR3: CASSLEGVTGELFF. CDR3 nucleotide sequence: TGTGCCAGCAGCTTGGAGGGGGTGACCGGGGAGCTGTTTTTT.

The V and J genes are TRBV19 and TRBJ1-1; D is undetermined. The germline V gene has CDR1 LNHDA and CDR2 SQIVND (reference sequence). The CDR3 length is 14 residues. Trimming shortened V by 3 bases and J by 5 bases, and 13 bases separated the two germline ends. The chain's CDR3 is CASSIAGRRTEAFF. DNA of the CDR3: TGTGCCAGTAGTATTGCGGGCAGGCGAACTGAAGCTTTCTTT.

CDR3 coding DNA: TGTGCCAGCAGCCGGCCCTCGCGGGAGGATACAGATACGCAGTATTTT. This codes for CASSRPSREDTDTQYF. The chain carries TRBV7-2 and TRBJ2-3; TRBD2 matches 8 bases. The CDR3 contains 16 residues. Germline CDR1 SGHTA, CDR2 FQGNSA. Trimming cost V 5 bases and J 3 bases; bases outside gene matches: 10.

This sequence joins TRBV7-2 and TRBJ2-7; 14 nucleotides match TRBD2. The CDR3 has 18 residues. CDR1 SGHTA and CDR2 FQGNSA come from the germline V gene. Unmatched junction bases numbered 13, after V lost 2 bases and J lost 7 bases. The CDR3, as DNA: TGTGCCAGCAGCTTAAAGTCTGAGACTAGCGGGGGGGCCGGAGAGCAGTACTTC. It translates to CASSLKSETSGGAGEQYF.

V and J are TRBV2 and TRBJ2-7; TRBD2 is a possible D gene (5 bases). CDR1 is SNHLY, CDR2 FYNNEI, per germline. This CDR3 is built from 16 residues. Deletions cut 1 base from V and 1 base from J, with 14 bases between. The CDR3 is CASSEVEAGESYEQYF. In DNA, the CDR3 is TGTGCCAGCAGTGAAGTGGAGGCAGGCGAATCCTACGAGCAGTACTTC.

The CDR3 is CASSLETNEKLFF. CDR3 DNA sequence: TGTGCCAGCAGCTTAGAAACTAATGAAAAACTGTTTTTT. V usage is TRBV11-2 and J usage is TRBJ1-4; D is undetermined. Trimming stripped 0 bases from V and 1 base from J, with 0 bases between. Per germline, CDR1 SGHAT and CDR2 FQNNGV. CDR3 length: 13 residues.

CDR3 nucleotide sequence: TGTGCCAGCAGACATGGGGTTAGCAATCAGCCCCAGCATTTT. Its translation: CASRHGVSNQPQHF. The chain uses TRBV27 and TRBJ1-5; D ambiguous. The germline CDR1 and CDR2 sequences are MNHEY and SMNVEV (reference sequence). The CDR3 sequence is 14 residues long. Trimming cost V 6 bases and J 0 bases, with 9 bases left between them.

This clone is a singleton in its sample. The CDR3 nucleotides read TGTGCCAGCAGCGAAATAGCGGGGGGGCAAGATACGCAGTATTTT. This translates into CASSEIAGGQDTQYF. The rearrangement links TRBV9 to TRBJ2-3; 11 positions agree with TRBD2. CDR1 is SGDLS, CDR2 YYNGEE, per germline. V shed 3 bases and J 5 bases; nucleotides not matched to a gene: 5. The CDR3 covers 15 residues. Together with reference TRBV9 and TRBJ2-3, the CDR3 gives the full variable domain: DSGVTQTPKHLITATGQRVTLRCSPRSGDLSVYWYQQSLDQGLQFLIQYYNGEERAKGNILERFSAQQFPDLHSELNLSSLELGDSALYFCASSEIAGGQDTQYFGPGTRLTVL.

In regard to this clone: A junction boundary mismatches the germline segment, possibly from a read error. V is TRBV7-7 and J is TRBJ2-4; 8 bases are shared with TRBD1. The CDR3 extends over 15 amino acids. Germline V CDR1 and CDR2: SSHAT, FNYEAQ (reference sequence). CDR3 residues: CASSLTGEGKNIQYF. As DNA, the CDR3 is TGTGCTAGCAGCTTGACAGGGGAAGGCAAAAACATTCAGTACTTC.

The chain has TRBV27 and TRBJ1-1; a weak D match, TRBD1 (6 bases). The CDR3 is 14 residues long. The V end lost 4 bases, the J end lost 0 bases, and 9 bases lay between the germline ends. Germline V lookup: CDR1 MNHEY, CDR2 SMNVEV (reference sequence). CDR3 bases: TGTGCCAGCAGTTGGACAGTCCTGAACACTGAAGCTTTCTTT. This codes for CASSWTVLNTEAFF.

The chain couples TRBV27 to TRBJ2-1; D ambiguous. The germline CDR1 and CDR2 sequences are MNHEY and SMNVEV (reference sequence). V was cut by 2 bases and J by 7 bases, with 12 bases left in between. CDR3 length equals 14 residues. The CDR3 region is CASSLLGSENEQFF. The CDR3 region has the DNA TGTGCCAGCAGTTTACTAGGATCGGAAAATGAGCAGTTCTTC.

The chain links TRBV6-5 to TRBJ1-5; no clear D gene. This CDR3 has 12 residues. Germline V gene sequence: CDR1 MNHEY, CDR2 SVGAGI. V lost 6 bases and J lost 6, with 9 bases in between. In DNA, the CDR3 is TGTGCCAGCAGCAGTTCGGGTCAGCCCCAGCATTTT. It is translated as CASSSSGQPQHF.

This sequence joins TRBV28 and TRBJ1-2; D is undetermined. There are 13 residues in the CDR3. Between the trimmed V and J ends, which lost 3 bases and 4 bases, there was a span of 9 bases. Germline V lookup: CDR1 MDHEN, CDR2 SYDVKM. CDR3 sequence (DNA): TGTGCCAGCAGTTTTTCTGCGGGCTATGGCTACACCTTC. It codes for CASSFSAGYGYTF.

The CDR3 here is CASSYSDSFNEKLFF. The CDR3 DNA reads TGTGCCAGCAGTTACTCGGACAGCTTTAATGAAAAACTGTTTTTT. V gene TRBV6-6 combines with J gene TRBJ1-4; TRBD1 is a possible D gene (6 bases). Trimming pared 0 bases from V and 4 bases from J, leaving 9 bases between. CDR3 length: 15 residues. CDR1 and CDR2 from the germline V gene are MNHNY and SVGAGI (reference sequence).

The V and J genes are TRBV27 and TRBJ2-7; D gene ambiguous. CDR3 length: 16 residues. From germline, CDR1 is MNHEY and CDR2 SMNVEV (reference sequence). Trimming cost V 3 bases and J 0 bases, with 15 bases left between them. The CDR3 loop reads CASSFSVGHNSYEQYF. In DNA, the CDR3 is TGTGCCAGCAGTTTCTCGGTCGGGCACAACTCCTACGAGCAGTACTTC.

The V call is TRBV5-6, the J call TRBJ2-7, with a possible D match to TRBD2 (6 bases). The CDR3 covers 15 residues. Deletions cut 4 bases from V and 3 bases from J, with 17 bases between. CDR1 is SGHDT and CDR2 is YYEEEE in the germline V gene. Here the CDR3 reads CASSGGTLPNYEQYF. The CDR3 DNA is TGTGCCAGCAGCGGGGGGACCCTGCCAAACTACGAGCAGTACTTC.

J is TRBJ1-2 and V is TRBV18; a possible D gene is TRBD1 (5 bases). Germline V lookup: CDR1 KGHSH, CDR2 LQKENI. The length of the CDR3 is 15 residues. V shed 3 bases and J shed 1 base, with 12 bases lying between them. CDR3 DNA: TGTGCCAGCTCACCCGACAGTGACTATAACTATGGCTACACCTTC. Translation: CASSPDSDYNYGYTF.

This clone was counted once. This CDR3 reads CASSPENQPQHF. The CDR3 bases are TGTGCCAGCAGCCCTGAAAATCAGCCCCAGCATTTT. The chain has TRBV21-1 and TRBJ1-5. TRBV21-1 has pseudogene status. The CDR3 runs 12 residues.

This clone was seen just once. This rearrangement joins TRBV4-1 to TRBJ1-3; D is undetermined. V lost 4 bases to trimming and J lost 2 bases, with 12 bases between them. The CDR3 spans 15 residues. Looked up from germline, CDR1 is MGHRA and CDR2 is YSYEKL. The DNA of the CDR3 is TGCGCCAGCAGCCTGGACTCGAACCCTGGAAACACCATATATTTT. Translating gives CASSLDSNPGNTIYF.

The V gene is TRBV13, the J gene TRBJ2-1; 7 nucleotides align to TRBD1. This CDR3 contains 11 residues. With V trimmed by 10 bases and J by 6 bases, 3 bases remained unmatched. The germline V gene has CDR1 PRHDT and CDR2 FYEKMQ (reference sequence). The CDR3 protein is CATPGGNEQFF. The CDR3, as DNA: TGTGCCACCCCAGGGGGCAATGAGCAGTTCTTC.